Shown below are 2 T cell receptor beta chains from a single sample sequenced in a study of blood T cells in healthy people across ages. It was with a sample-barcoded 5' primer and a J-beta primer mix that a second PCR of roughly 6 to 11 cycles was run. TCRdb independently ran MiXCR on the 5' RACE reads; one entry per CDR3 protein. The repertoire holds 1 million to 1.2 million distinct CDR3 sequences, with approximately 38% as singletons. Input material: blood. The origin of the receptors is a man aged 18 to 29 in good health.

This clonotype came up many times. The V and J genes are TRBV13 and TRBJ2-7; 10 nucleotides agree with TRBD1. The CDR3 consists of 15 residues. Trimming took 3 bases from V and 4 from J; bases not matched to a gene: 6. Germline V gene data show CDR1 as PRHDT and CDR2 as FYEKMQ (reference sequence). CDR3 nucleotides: TGTGCCAGCAGCTTGTCTCCGGGACAGGGGTACGAGCAGTACTTC. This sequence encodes CASSLSPGQGYEQYF.

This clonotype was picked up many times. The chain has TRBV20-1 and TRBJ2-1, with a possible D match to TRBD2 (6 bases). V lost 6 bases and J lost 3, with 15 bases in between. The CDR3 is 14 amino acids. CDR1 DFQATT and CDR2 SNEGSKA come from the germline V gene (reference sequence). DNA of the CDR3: TGCAGTGCCAGGGACTTCCAAGGCTACAATGAGCAGTTCTTC. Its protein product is CSARDFQGYNEQFF.